This entry describes one T cell receptor (beta chain). The germline V gene encodes CDR1 ENHRY and CDR2 SYGVKD. This CDR3 spans 12 amino acids. The V end lost 2 bases, the J end lost 9 bases, and 8 bases lay between the germline ends. This record belongs to a study of CD8+ T cells in alopecia areata. Sequencing templates came from extracted RNA that was reverse transcribed into cDNA. Method: immunoSEQ multiplex PCR; TCRdb's copy keeps in-frame clones and lacks some. The table lists more than 200,000 clones, about 40% of them singletons, with around 2.5% in the top ten. Regarding treatment: oral pan-JAK inhibitor, 5-10 mg twice daily.

The chain recombines TRBV10-3 with TRBJ2-1; D is unclear. The specimen comprised CD4+ T cells sorted from blood, sampled at approximately week 37, from a patient treated with tofacitinib. The clonotype comes from a human donor with alopecia areata. The CDR3 protein is CAISEALIEQFF. The CDR3 DNA is TGTGCCATCAGTGAGGCCCTCATTGAGCAGTTCTTC.